This T cell receptor beta chain came from a study of PD-L1 blockade in urothelial cancer. Whole-study context: From 0 to 3 prior chemotherapy regimens had been given to the patients. At 3 weeks (second dose) and 6 weeks after starting treatment, blood was analyzed.

Germline V gene lookup returns CDR1 MDHEN and CDR2 SYDVKM. This CDR3 is 17 amino acids long. V shed 5 bases and J 0 bases; nucleotides not matched to a gene: 11. The data were produced by immunoSEQ multiplex PCR, yet TCRdb's version contains in-frame clones alone and is incomplete. In the table there are around 120,000 clones, approximately 85% of which are singletons. The chain couples TRBV28 to TRBJ1-1; the match to TRBD1 covers 8 bases. This TCR was recovered from a man aged 50 to 60 with urothelial cancer. Sequenced here: PBMCs, sampled around atezolizumab (anti-PD-L1) treatment. This CDR3 is CASSTPGQVNMNTEAFF. The CDR3 DNA reads TGTGCCAGCAGTACACCGGGACAGGTAAACATGAACACTGAAGCTTTCTTT.